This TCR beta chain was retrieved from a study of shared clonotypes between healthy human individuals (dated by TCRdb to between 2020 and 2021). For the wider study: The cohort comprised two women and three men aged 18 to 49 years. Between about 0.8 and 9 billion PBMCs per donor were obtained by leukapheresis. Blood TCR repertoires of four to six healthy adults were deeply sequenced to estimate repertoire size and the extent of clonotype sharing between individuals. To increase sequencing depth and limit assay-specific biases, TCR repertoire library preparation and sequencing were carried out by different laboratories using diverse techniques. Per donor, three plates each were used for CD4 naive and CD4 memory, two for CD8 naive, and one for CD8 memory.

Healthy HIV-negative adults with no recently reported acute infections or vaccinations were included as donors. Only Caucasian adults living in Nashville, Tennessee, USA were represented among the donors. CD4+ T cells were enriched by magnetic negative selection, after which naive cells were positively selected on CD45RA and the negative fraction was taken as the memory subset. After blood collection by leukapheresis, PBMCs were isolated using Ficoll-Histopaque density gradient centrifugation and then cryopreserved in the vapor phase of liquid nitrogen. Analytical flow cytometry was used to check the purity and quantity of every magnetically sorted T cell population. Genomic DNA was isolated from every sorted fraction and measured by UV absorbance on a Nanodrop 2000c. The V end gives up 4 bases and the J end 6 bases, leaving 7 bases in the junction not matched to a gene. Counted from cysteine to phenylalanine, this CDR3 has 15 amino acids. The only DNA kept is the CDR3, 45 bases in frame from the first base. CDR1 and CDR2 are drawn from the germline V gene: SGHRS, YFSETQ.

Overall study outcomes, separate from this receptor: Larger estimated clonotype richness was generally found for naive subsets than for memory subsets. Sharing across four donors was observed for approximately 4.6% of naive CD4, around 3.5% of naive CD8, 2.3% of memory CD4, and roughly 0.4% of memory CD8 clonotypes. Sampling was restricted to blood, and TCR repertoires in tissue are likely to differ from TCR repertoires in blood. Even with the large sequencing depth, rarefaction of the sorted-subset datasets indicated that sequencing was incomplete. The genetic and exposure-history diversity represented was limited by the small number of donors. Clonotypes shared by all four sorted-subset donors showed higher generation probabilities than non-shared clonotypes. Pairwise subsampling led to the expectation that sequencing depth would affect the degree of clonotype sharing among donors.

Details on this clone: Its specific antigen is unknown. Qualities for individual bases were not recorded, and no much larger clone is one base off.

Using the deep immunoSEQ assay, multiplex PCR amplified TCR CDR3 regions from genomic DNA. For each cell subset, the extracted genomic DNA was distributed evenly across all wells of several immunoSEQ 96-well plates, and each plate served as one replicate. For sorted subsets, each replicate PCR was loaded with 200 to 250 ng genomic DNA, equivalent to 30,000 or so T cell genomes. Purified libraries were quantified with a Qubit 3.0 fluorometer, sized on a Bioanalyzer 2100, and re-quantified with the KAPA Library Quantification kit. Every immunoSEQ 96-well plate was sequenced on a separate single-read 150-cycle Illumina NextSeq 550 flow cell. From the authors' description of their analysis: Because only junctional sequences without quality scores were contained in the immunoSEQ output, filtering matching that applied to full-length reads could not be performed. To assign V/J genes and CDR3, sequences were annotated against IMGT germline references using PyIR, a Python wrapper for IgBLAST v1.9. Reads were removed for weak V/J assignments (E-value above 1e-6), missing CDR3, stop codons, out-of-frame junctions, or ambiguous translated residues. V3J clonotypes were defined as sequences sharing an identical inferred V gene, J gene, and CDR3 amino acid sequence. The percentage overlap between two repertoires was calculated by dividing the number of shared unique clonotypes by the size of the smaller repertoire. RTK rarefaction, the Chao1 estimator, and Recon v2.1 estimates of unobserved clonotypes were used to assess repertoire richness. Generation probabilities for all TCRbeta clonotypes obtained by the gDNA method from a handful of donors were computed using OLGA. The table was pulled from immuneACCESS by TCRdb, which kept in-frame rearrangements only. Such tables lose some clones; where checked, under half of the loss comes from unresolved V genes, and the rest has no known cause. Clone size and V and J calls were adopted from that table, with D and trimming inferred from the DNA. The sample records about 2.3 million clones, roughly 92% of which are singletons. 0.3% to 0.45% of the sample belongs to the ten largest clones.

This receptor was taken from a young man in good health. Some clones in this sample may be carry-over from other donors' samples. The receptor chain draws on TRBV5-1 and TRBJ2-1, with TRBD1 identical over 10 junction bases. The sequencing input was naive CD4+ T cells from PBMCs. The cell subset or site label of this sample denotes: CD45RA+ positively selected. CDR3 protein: CASSPTGQGINEQFF. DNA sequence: TGCGCCAGCAGCCCCACGGGACAGGGGATCAATGAGCAGTTCTTC. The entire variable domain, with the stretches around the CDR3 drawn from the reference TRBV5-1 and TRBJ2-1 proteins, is KAGVTQTPRYLIKTRGQQVTLSCSPISGHRSVSWYQQTPGQGLQFLFEYFSETQRNKGNFPGRFSGRQFSNSRSEMNVSTLELGDSALYLCASSPTGQGINEQFFGPGTRLTVL.